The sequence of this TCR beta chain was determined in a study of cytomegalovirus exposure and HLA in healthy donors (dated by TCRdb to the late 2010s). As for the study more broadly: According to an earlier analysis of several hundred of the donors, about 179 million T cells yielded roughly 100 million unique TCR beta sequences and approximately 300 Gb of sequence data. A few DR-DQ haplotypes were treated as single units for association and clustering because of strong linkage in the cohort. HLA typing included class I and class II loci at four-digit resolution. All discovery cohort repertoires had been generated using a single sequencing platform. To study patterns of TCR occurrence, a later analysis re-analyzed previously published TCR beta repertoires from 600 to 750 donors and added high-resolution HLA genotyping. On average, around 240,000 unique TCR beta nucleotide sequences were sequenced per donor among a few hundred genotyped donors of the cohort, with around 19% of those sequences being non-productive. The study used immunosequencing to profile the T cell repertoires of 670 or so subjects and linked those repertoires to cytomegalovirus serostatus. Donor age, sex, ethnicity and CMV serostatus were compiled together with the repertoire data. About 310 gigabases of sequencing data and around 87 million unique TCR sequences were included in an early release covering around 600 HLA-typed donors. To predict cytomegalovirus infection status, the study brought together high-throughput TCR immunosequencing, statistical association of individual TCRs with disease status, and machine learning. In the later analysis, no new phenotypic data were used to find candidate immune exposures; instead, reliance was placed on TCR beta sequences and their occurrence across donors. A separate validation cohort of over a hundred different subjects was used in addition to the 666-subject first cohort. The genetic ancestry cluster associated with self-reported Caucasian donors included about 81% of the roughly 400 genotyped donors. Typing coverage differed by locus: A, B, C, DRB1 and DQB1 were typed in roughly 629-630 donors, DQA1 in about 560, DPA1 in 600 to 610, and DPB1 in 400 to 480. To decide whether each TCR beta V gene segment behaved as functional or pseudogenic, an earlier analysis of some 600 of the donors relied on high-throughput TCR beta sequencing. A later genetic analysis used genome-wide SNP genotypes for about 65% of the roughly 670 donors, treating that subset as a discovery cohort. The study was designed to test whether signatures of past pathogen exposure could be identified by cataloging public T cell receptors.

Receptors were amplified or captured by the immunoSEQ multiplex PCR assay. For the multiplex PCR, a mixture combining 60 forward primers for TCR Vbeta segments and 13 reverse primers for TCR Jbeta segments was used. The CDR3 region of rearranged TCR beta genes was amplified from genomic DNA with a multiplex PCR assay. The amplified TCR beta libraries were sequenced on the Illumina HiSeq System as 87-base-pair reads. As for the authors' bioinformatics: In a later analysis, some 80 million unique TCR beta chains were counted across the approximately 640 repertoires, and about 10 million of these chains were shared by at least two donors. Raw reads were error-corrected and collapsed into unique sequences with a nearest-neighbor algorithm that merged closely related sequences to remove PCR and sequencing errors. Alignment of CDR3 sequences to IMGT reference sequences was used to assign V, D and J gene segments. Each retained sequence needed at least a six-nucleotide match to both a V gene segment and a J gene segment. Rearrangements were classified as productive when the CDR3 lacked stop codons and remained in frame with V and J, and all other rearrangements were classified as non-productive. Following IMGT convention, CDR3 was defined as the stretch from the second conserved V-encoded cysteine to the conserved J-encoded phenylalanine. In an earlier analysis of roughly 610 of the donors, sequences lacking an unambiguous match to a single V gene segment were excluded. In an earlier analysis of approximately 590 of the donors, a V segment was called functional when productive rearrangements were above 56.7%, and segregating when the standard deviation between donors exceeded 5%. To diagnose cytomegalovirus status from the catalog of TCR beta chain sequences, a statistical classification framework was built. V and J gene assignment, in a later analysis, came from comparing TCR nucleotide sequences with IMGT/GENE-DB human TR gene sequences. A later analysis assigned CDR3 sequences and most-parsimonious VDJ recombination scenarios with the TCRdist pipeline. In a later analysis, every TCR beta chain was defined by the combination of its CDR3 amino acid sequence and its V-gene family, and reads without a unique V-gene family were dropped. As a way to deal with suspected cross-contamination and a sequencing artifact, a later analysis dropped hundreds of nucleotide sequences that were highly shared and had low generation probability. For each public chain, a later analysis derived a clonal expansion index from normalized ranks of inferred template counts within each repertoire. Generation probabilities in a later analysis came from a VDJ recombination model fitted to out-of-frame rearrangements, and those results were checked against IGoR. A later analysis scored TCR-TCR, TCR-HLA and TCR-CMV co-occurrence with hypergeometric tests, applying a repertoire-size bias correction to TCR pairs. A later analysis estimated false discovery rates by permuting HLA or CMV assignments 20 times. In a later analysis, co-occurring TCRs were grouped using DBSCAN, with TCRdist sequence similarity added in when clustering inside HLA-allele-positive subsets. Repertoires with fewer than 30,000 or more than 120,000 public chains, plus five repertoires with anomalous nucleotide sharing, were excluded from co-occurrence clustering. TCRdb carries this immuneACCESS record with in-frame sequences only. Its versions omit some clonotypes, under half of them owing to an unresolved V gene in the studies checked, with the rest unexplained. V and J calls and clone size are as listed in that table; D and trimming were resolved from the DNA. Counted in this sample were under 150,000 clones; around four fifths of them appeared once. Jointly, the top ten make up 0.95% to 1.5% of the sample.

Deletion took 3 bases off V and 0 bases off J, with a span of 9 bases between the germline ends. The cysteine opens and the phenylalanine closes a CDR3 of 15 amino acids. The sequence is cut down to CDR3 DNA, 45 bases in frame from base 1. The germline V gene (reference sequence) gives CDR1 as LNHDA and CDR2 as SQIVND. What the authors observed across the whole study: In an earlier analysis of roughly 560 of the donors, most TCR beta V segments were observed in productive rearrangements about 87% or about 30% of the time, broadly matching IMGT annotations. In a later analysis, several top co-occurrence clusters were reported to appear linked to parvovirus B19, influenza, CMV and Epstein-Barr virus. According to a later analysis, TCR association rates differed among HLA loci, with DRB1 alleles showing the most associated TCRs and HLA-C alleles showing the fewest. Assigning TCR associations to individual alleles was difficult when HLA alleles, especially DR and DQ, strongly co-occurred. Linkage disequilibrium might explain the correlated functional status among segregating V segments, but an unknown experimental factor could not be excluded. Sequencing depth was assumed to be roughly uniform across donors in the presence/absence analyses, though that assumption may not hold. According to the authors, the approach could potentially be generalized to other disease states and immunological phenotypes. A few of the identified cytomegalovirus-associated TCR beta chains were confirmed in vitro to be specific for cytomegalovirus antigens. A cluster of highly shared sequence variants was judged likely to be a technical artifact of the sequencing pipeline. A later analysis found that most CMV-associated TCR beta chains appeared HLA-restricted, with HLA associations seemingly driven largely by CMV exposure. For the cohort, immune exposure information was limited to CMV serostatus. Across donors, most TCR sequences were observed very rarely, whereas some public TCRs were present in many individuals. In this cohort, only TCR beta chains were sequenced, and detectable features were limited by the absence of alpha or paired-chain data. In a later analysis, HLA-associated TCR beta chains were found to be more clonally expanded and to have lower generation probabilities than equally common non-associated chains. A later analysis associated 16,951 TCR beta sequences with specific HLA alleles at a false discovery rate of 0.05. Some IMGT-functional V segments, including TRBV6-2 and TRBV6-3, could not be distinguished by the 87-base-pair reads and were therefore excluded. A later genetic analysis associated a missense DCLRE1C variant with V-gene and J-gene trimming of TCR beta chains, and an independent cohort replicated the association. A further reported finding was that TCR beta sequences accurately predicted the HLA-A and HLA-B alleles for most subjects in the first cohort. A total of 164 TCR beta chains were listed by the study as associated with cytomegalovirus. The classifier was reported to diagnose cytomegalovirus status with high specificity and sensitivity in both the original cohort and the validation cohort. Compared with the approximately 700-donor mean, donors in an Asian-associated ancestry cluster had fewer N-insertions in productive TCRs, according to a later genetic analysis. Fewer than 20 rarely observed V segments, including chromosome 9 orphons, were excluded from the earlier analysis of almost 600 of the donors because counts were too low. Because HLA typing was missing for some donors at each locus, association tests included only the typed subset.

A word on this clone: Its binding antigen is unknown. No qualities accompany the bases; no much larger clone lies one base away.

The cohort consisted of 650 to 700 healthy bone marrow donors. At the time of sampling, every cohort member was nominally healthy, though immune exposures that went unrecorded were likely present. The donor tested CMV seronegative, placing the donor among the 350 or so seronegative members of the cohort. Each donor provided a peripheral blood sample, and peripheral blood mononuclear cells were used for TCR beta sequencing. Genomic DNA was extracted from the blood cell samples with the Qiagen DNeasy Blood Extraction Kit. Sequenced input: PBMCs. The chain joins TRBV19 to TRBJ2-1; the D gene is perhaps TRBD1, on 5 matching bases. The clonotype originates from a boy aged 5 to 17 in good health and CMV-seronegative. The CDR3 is CASSIQGYSYNEQFF. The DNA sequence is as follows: TGTGCCAGTAGTATCCAGGGTTACTCCTACAATGAGCAGTTCTTC.